The 22 T cell receptor beta chains in this list originate from one sample, sequenced in a study of T cell repertoires in ileal Crohn's disease. The data were produced by immunoSEQ multiplex PCR, yet TCRdb's version contains in-frame clones alone and is incomplete. Among more than 13,000 clones listed, more than 60% were seen once. Time point described: neoterminal ileum biopsy at postoperative endoscopy, about 6 months after surgery. Sequencing was performed on ileal tissue. The receptor set was obtained from an adult with Crohn's disease.

The rearrangement links TRBV4-1 to TRBJ2-7; D is ambiguous. This CDR3 is 13 amino acids long. CDR1 is MGHRA and CDR2 is YSYEKL in the germline V gene. V lost 4 bases to trimming and J lost 6 bases, with 13 bases between them. CDR3 nucleotides: TGCGCCAGCAGCCTCGACACTTCCCGCGAGCAGTACTTC. This encodes CASSLDTSREQYF.

The chain employs TRBV11-3 and TRBJ2-2, with D perhaps matching TRBD1 (6 bases). The CDR3 is made up of 15 amino acids. Germline-derived CDR1 and CDR2 are SGHNT and YENEEA. V was clipped by 6 bases and J by 5 bases, with 16 bases between them. The CDR3 protein is CASSQQGTSTGELFF. The CDR3 bases are TGTGCCAGCAGTCAACAGGGAACCTCAACCGGGGAGCTGTTTTTT.

The chain employs TRBV9 and TRBJ1-4, with D possibly being TRBD1 (6 bases). V lost 3 bases and J 5 bases, leaving 14 bases between the germline ends. This CDR3 has 15 residues. The germline gives CDR1 SGDLS, CDR2 YYNGEE. The CDR3 loop is CASSAEQGSNEKLFF. As DNA, the CDR3 is TGTGCCAGCAGCGCCGAACAGGGCTCGAATGAAAAACTGTTTTTT.

The chain couples TRBV5-6 to TRBJ2-7, with unresolved D. The CDR3 loop spans 11 amino acids. Trimming cost V 3 bases and J 2 bases, with 3 bases left between them. Germline values: CDR1 SGHDT, CDR2 YYEEEE. The DNA of the CDR3 is TGTGCCAGCAGCTCGGCCTACGAGCAGTACTTC. Translating it yields CASSSAYEQYF.

The V call is TRBV4-3, the J call TRBJ2-3, with a weak D call TRBD1 (6 bases). The CDR3 consists of 17 residues. Germline lookup yields CDR1 LGHNA and CDR2 YSLEER. Trimming shortened V by 2 bases and J by 2 bases, and 17 bases separated the two germline ends. CDR3: CASSQTVGQLHTDTQYF. In DNA, the CDR3 is TGCGCCAGCAGCCAAACGGTTGGACAGCTACACACAGATACGCAGTATTTT.

The chain uses TRBV7-2 and TRBJ1-2; 9 bases agree with TRBD1. Trimming at V came to 1 base and at J to 5 bases, leaving 8 bases not matched to a gene. CDR1 is SGHTA, CDR2 FQGNSA, per germline. The CDR3 loop spans 16 amino acids. The CDR3 bases are TGTGCCAGCAGCTTAGGGGGGACAGGGACCGAGTATGGCTACACCTTC. Protein sequence: CASSLGGTGTEYGYTF.

The rearrangement links TRBV5-1 to TRBJ1-2; D remains ambiguous. Between the trimmed V and J ends, which lost 0 bases and 7 bases, there was a span of 22 bases. CDR1 and CDR2 (germline): SGHRS, YFSETQ. CDR3 length: 17 residues. CDR3 sequence reads: CASSLVVGTREGSGYTF. CDR3 nucleotides: TGCGCCAGCAGCTTGGTCGTGGGCACTAGAGAAGGTAGTGGCTACACCTTC.

The gene calls are TRBV2 and TRBJ1-2, with 7 nucleotides matching TRBD1. J lost 7 bases, V lost 6 bases, and 8 bases had no gene match. Germline CDR1 and CDR2: SNHLY and FYNNEI. This CDR3 has 13 amino acids. The CDR3 DNA follows: TGTGCCAGCAGAGACAGGGAGGAGAGTGGCTACACCTTC. The encoded protein is CASRDREESGYTF.

The J gene is TRBJ1-1, the V gene TRBV7-2; D remains ambiguous. Germline V CDR1 and CDR2: SGHTA, FQGNSA. There are 13 residues in the CDR3. The ends were cut back, 5 bases at V and 0 bases at J, with 7 bases in the middle. CDR3 nucleotides: TGTGCCAGCAGCCCAGCTATGAACACTGAAGCTTTCTTT. It is translated as CASSPAMNTEAFF. The variable domain in full, with the rest retrieved from reference TRBV7-2 and TRBJ1-1, is GAGVSQSPSNKVTEKGKDVELRCDPISGHTALYWYRQSLGQGLEFLIYFQGNSAPDKSGLPSDRFSAERTGGSVSTLTIQRTQQEDSAVYLCASSPAMNTEAFFGQGTRLTVV.

The V call is TRBV4-1, the J call TRBJ1-4; D possibly corresponds to TRBD1 (6 bases). This CDR3 contains 21 residues. V dropped 0 bases and J dropped 0 bases, with 23 bases sitting between them. The germline gives CDR1 MGHRA, CDR2 YSYEKL. CDR3 protein: CASSQDSSDRWLSATNEKLFF. The DNA for the CDR3 is TGCGCCAGCAGCCAAGATTCAAGCGACAGGTGGTTGAGTGCAACTAATGAAAAACTGTTTTTT.

V is TRBV7-2 and J is TRBJ2-7; the D is unclear. This CDR3 region has 14 residues. CDR1 is SGHTA, CDR2 FQGNSA, per germline. Trimming left V 2 bases short and J 3 bases short, with 11 bases between. The chain's CDR3 is CASSLMPGLYEQYF. In DNA form, the CDR3 reads TGTGCCAGCAGCTTAATGCCAGGCCTCTACGAGCAGTACTTC. Full variable domain (rest looked up from reference TRBV7-2 and TRBJ2-7): GAGVSQSPSNKVTEKGKDVELRCDPISGHTALYWYRQSLGQGLEFLIYFQGNSAPDKSGLPSDRFSAERTGGSVSTLTIQRTQQEDSAVYLCASSLMPGLYEQYFGPGTRLTVT.

This clone was seen a handful of times. The chain uses TRBV29-1 and TRBJ1-1; TRBD1 agrees at 8 bases. Germline lookup yields CDR1 SQVTM and CDR2 ANQGSEA. CDR3 size: 14 residues. Trimming took 6 bases from V and 1 from J; bases not matched to a gene: 7. DNA for the CDR3: TGCAGCGTAGCGCCGGGACAGGCGAACACTGAAGCTTTCTTT. It encodes CSVAPGQANTEAFF.

V gene TRBV7-7 combines with J gene TRBJ2-5, with 14 bases fitting TRBD2. The CDR3 spans 16 residues. The V gene end was trimmed by 5 bases and the J gene end by 3 bases; junction bases not matched to a gene: 5. Germline lookup yields CDR1 SSHAT and CDR2 FNYEAQ (reference sequence). The CDR3 DNA sequence: TGTGCCAGCAGCATGGGGGGACTAGCGGGGGAAGAGACCCAGTACTTC. Residues: CASSMGGLAGEETQYF.

V and J are TRBV5-1 and TRBJ1-6; 8 nucleotides align to TRBD1. Germline assignment: CDR1 SGHRS and CDR2 YFSETQ. The CDR3 runs 15 residues. Trimming cost V 4 bases and J 6 bases; bases outside gene matches: 6. The CDR3 protein is CASSIGQGGNSPLHF. Written as DNA, the CDR3 is TGCGCCAGCAGCATAGGACAGGGTGGTAATTCACCCCTCCACTTT.

This chain uses TRBV18 with TRBJ1-5, with 8 bases lining up with TRBD1. The J segment lost 3 bases and the V segment lost 5 bases, leaving 6 bases of the junction unmatched. CDR1 and CDR2 (germline): KGHSH, LQKENI. There are 15 residues in the CDR3. CDR3: CASSFTGQDNQPQHF. The CDR3 DNA follows: TGTGCCAGCTCATTCACGGGACAGGACAATCAGCCCCAGCATTTT.

The rearrangement links TRBV29-1 to TRBJ1-2; no clear D. There are 13 residues in the CDR3. Germline CDR1 is SQVTM and CDR2 is ANQGSEA. V was trimmed by 6 bases and J by 8 bases, leaving 19 bases between them. The CDR3: CSVQVGSMYGYTF. CDR3 bases: TGCAGCGTCCAGGTGGGGTCGATGTACGGCTACACCTTC. Full variable domain (outside the CDR3, taken from reference TRBV29-1 and TRBJ1-2): SAVISQKPSRDICQRGTSLTIQCQVDSQVTMMFWYRQQPGQSLTLIATANQGSEATYESGFVIDKFPISRPNLTFSTLTVSNMSPEDSSIYLCSVQVGSMYGYTFGSGTRLTVV.

This clone was seen just once. The same CDR3 is also encoded by other DNA sequences in this sample. The chain combines TRBV20-1 with TRBJ2-7; a possible D gene is TRBD2 (6 bases). The germline gives CDR1 DFQATT, CDR2 SNEGSKA (reference sequence). Trimming took off 8 bases at V and 5 bases at J, with 13 bases between the two ends. The CDR3 has 11 amino acids. The CDR3 DNA follows: TGCAGTATGGCGGGAATCGACGAGCAGTACTTC. This encodes CSMAGIDEQYF.

The rearrangement uses TRBV5-1 and TRBJ2-3, with D hard to call. Germline lookup yields CDR1 SGHRS and CDR2 YFSETQ. V was trimmed by 6 bases and J by 2 bases, leaving 13 bases between them. This CDR3 spans 14 amino acids. As DNA, the CDR3 is TGCGCCAGCACCCCTCCTGCGAACACAGATACGCAGTATTTT. It codes for CASTPPANTDTQYF.

Comments on this clone: Its ends do not fully match the called genes, so a read error is possible. The J gene is TRBJ1-2, the V gene TRBV7-2; TRBD1 matches 7 bases. Germline V CDR1 and CDR2: SGHTA, FQGNSA. This CDR3 comprises 13 residues. The CDR3 nucleotides read TGTGCCAGCAGCTTAGGGACAGGTTTTTTTTTATCCTTC. Translation: CASSLGTGFFLSF.

V usage is TRBV2 and J usage is TRBJ1-2; a weak D match, TRBD1 (5 bases). CDR1 and CDR2 (germline): SNHLY, FYNNEI. Trimming pared 8 bases from V and 4 bases from J, leaving 14 bases between. The CDR3 runs 13 residues. CDR3 in amino acids: CASQTGGGYGYTF. Here the CDR3 DNA reads TGTGCCAGCCAAACCGGGGGTGGCTATGGCTACACCTTC.

Worth noting for this clone: An end of the junction does not agree with germline; a read error may underlie this. This sample includes further DNA sequences coding for the same CDR3. This chain joins TRBV7-2 and TRBJ1-1, with D perhaps TRBD1 (6 bases). Germline V gives CDR1 SGHTA, CDR2 FQGNSA. The CDR3 is 14 amino acids. CDR3 in amino acids: CASSLRSRGTEAFF. DNA for the CDR3: TGTGCCAGTAGCTTAAGGAGCAGGGGCACTGAAGCTTTCTTT.

The chain carries TRBV6-5 and TRBJ2-1; no reliable D call. The germline CDR1 and CDR2 sequences are MNHEY and SVGAGI. V was cut by 1 base and J by 5 bases, with 12 bases left in between. The CDR3 runs to 15 residues. The CDR3: CASSYWPPPNNEQFF. The CDR3 DNA sequence: TGTGCCAGCAGTTACTGGCCCCCTCCGAACAATGAGCAGTTCTTC.